This T cell receptor beta chain was identified in a study of blood T cell repertoires in COVID-19. Study-level background: PBMCs, B-cell-depleted T cells, or T cells provided the cDNA or gDNA that made up the material.

Turning to this clone: The sample has other DNA sequences that encode this CDR3 too.

Sequenced by immunoSEQ multiplex PCR; TCRdb stores in-frame clones only, minus some. The sample lists about 350,000 clones; approximately 89% were seen once. Germline CDR1 and CDR2: SGHRS and YFSETQ. Trimming pared 0 bases from V and 3 bases from J, leaving 6 bases between. This CDR3 region has 13 residues. This sequence originates from a woman aged 60-75 years with COVID-19, enrolled during active disease. Input material: peripheral blood. This sequence joins TRBV5-1 and TRBJ2-5; D is possibly TRBD1 (5 bases). CDR3 amino acids: CASSLAGKETQYF. In DNA form, the CDR3 reads TGCGCCAGCAGCTTGGCAGGGAAAGAGACCCAGTACTTC. Based on the CDR3 plus reference TRBV5-1 and TRBJ2-5, the full variable domain is KAGVTQTPRYLIKTRGQQVTLSCSPISGHRSVSWYQQTPGQGLQFLFEYFSETQRNKGNFPGRFSGRQFSNSRSEMNVSTLELGDSALYLCASSLAGKETQYFGPGTRLLVL.